This T cell receptor (beta chain) derives from a study of blood T cell repertoires in COVID-19. Sequenced by immunoSEQ multiplex PCR; TCRdb stores in-frame clones only, minus some. The table lists some 52,000 clones, roughly 88% of them singletons. Germline lookup yields CDR1 SGHAT and CDR2 FQNNGV. CDR3 length: 14 amino acids. V dropped 4 bases and J dropped 4 bases, with 13 bases sitting between them. The chain links TRBV11-2 to TRBJ2-5; D is possibly TRBD2 (5 bases). The source is a human donor in a cohort sampled during active COVID-19. The sample taken for sequencing was peripheral blood. In nucleotides, the CDR3 is TGTGCCAGCAGCTCACAACTAGTGGGAGAGACCCAGTACTTC. Protein sequence: CASSSQLVGETQYF. Together with reference TRBV11-2 and TRBJ2-5, the CDR3 gives the full variable domain: EAGVAQSPRYKIIEKRQSVAFWCNPISGHATLYWYQQILGQGPKLLIQFQNNGVVDDSQLPKDRFSAERLKGVDSTLKIQPAKLEDSAVYLCASSSQLVGETQYFGPGTRLLVL.